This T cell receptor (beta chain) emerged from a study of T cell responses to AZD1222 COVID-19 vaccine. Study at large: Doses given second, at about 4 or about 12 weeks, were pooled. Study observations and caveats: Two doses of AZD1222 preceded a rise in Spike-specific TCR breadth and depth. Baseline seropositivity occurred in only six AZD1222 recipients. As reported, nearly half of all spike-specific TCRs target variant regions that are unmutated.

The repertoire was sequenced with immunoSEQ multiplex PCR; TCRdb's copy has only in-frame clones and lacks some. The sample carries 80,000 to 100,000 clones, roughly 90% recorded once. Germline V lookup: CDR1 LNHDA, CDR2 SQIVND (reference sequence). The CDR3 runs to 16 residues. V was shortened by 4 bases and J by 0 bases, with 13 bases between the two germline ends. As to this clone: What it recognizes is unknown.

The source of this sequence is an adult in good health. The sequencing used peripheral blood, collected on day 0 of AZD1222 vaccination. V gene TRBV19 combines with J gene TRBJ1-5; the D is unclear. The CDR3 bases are TGTGCCAGTAGTAAAGACAACTCGTATAGCAATCAGCCCCAGCATTTT. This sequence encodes CASSKDNSYSNQPQHF.